The 12 T cell receptor beta chains in this list originate from one sample, sequenced in a study of T-cell reconstitution after alpha-beta-depleted transplantation in children. The TCRbeta library incorporated unique molecular identifiers. Via MiXCR, TCRdb re-called the PCR reads, giving one row per CDR3 protein. The table shows 280,000 or so distinct CDR3 sequences, with approximately 10% occurring only once. The sample was peripheral blood, taken 180 days after TCRalphabeta/CD19-depleted stem cell transplant. Receptors were obtained from a male patient aged 2-10 years who had a stem cell transplant for chronic granulomatous disease, so the T cells may come from the graft donor.

This rearrangement joins TRBV4-3 to TRBJ1-6; D not certain. Trimming shortened V by 0 bases and J by 7 bases, and 7 bases separated the two germline ends. CDR1 LGHNA and CDR2 YSLEER come from the germline V gene. This CDR3 is built from 14 residues. The CDR3: CASSQDGSNSPLHF. The CDR3 region has the DNA TGCGCCAGCAGCCAAGATGGGTCCAATTCACCCCTCCACTTT.

For this clonotype: A single base separates this from a much larger clone, so it may be a read error. V and J are TRBV5-1 and TRBJ1-4; D possibly corresponds to TRBD1 (5 bases). Germline lookup yields CDR1 SGHRS and CDR2 YFSETQ. V was shortened by 4 bases and J by 6 bases, with 13 bases between the two germline ends. CDR3 length equals 14 residues. The CDR3 DNA reads TGCGCCAGCAGCCCGGCAGGGAGGGATGAAAAACTGTTTTTT. This encodes CASSPAGRDEKLFF. The full variable domain, in which reference TRBV5-1 and TRBJ1-4 provide the parts outside the CDR3, is KAGVTQTPRYLIKTRGQQVTLSCSPISGHRSVSWYQQTPGQGLQFLFEYFSETQRNKGNFPGRFSGRQFSNSRSEMNVSTLELGDSALYLCASSPAGRDEKLFFGSGTQLSVL.

There are many counts of this clonotype. The chain joins TRBV5-1 to TRBJ1-6, with unresolved D. Germline V gene lookup returns CDR1 SGHRS and CDR2 YFSETQ. V lost 5 bases and J lost 8, with 17 bases in between. The CDR3 is 15 amino acids. This CDR3 reads CASRALFGWDSPLHF. The DNA for the CDR3 is TGCGCCAGCAGGGCCCTCTTTGGATGGGATTCACCCCTCCACTTT.

There are many counts of this clonotype. The DNA for the CDR3 is TGTGCCAGCAGTTACAGCGGGGGGGGCGCAGATACGCAGTATTTT. The encoded protein is CASSYSGGGADTQYF. The chain has TRBV6-5 and TRBJ2-3, with 10 bases identical to TRBD2. V was clipped by 2 bases and J by 4 bases; unmatched bases: 3. The CDR3 contains 15 residues. The V gene's germline CDR1 is MNHEY and CDR2 SVGAGI.

This clonotype was detected once. This clone may be a read error of a much larger clone one base away. The V gene is TRBV29-1, the J gene TRBJ2-1; tentatively, D is TRBD1 (6 bases). Between the trimmed V and J ends, which lost 3 bases and 4 bases, there was a span of 22 bases. Per the germline V gene, CDR1 is SQVTM and CDR2 is ANQGSEA. There are 17 residues in the CDR3. The CDR3 is CSVDGFNIWGHYNEQFF. CDR3 bases: TGCAGCGTTGACGGCTTTAACATCTGGGGACATTACAATGAGCAGTTCTTC.

This clonotype was seen ten or more times. The V and J genes are TRBV6-1 and TRBJ1-4; the D is unclear. CDR1 MNHNS and CDR2 SASEGT come from the germline V gene. V was clipped by 4 bases and J by 4 bases, with 7 bases between them. This CDR3 has 13 amino acids. CDR3 sequence (DNA): TGTGCCAGCAGTGGGCAGGTTAATGAAAAACTGTTTTTT. It specifies CASSGQVNEKLFF.

The sample holds many counts of this clonotype. V is TRBV7-2 and J is TRBJ1-6; 11 nucleotides match TRBD1. J gave up 7 bases and V 4 bases, and 3 bases lay outside the gene matches. Germline V gene sequence: CDR1 SGHTA, CDR2 FQGNSA. This CDR3 is 15 amino acids long. In DNA form, the CDR3 reads TGTGCCAGCAGCTCCCGGGACAGGGGGAATTCACCCCTCCACTTT. Translated: CASSSRDRGNSPLHF.

Notes on this clonotype: This may arise from a read error, as a much more abundant clone is one base away. This sequence joins TRBV18 and TRBJ2-6, with D maybe TRBD1 (5 bases). CDR1 and CDR2 from the germline V gene are KGHSH and LQKENI. The CDR3 is 14 residues long. The DNA for the CDR3 is TGTGCCAGCTCACCATTCTCTGGGGCCAACGGCCTGACTTTC. The encoded protein is CASSPFSGANGLTF. Complete variable domain (other parts from reference TRBV18 and TRBJ2-6): NAGVMQNPRHLVRRRGQEARLRCSPMKGHSHVYWYRQLPEEGLKFMVYLQKENIIDESGMPKERFSAEFPKEGPSILRIQQVVRGDSAAYFCASSPFSGANGLTFGAGSRLTVL.

This clonotype was counted many times. This rearrangement joins TRBV12-3 or TRBV12-4 to TRBJ1-2, with 8 bases lining up with TRBD1. Trimming cost V 7 bases and J 7 bases; bases outside gene matches: 14. The CDR3 runs 15 residues. CDR3 sequence: CASTRPGTGGLGYTF. In DNA, the CDR3 is TGTGCCAGCACACGCCCCGGGACAGGAGGTCTTGGCTACACCTTC.

This clonotype was counted only a few times. CDR3 DNA: TGTGCCAGCAGTGGACGGGGAGGTTATTCCTCCTACGAGCAGTACTTC. Its translation is CASSGRGGYSSYEQYF. This chain connects TRBV25-1 to TRBJ2-7, with a weak D call TRBD2 (6 bases). V was clipped by 4 bases and J by 0 bases, with 16 bases between them. The CDR3 is 16 residues long. The V gene's germline CDR1 is MGHDK and CDR2 SYGVNS.

Many counts were recorded for this clonotype. V gene TRBV7-3 combines with J gene TRBJ2-2; unclear D gene. Looked up from germline, CDR1 is SGHTA and CDR2 is FQGTGA. This CDR3 region has 14 residues. V was trimmed by 5 bases and J by 6 bases, leaving 13 bases between them. The chain's CDR3 is CASSTKIGAGELFF. The CDR3 coding sequence is TGTGCCAGCAGCACAAAAATCGGCGCCGGGGAGCTGTTTTTT. The complete variable domain, with remaining parts taken from reference TRBV7-3 and TRBJ2-2, reads GAGVSQTPSNKVTEKGKYVELRCDPISGHTALYWYRQSLGQGPEFLIYFQGTGAADDSGLPNDRFFAVRPEGSVSTLKIQRTERGDSAVYLCASSTKIGAGELFFGEGSRLTVL.

This clonotype was recorded at least ten times. This rearrangement joins TRBV28 to TRBJ2-5; TRBD2 agrees at 13 bases. The germline CDR1 and CDR2 sequences are MDHEN and SYDVKM. The CDR3 is 18 residues long. The junction had 15 bases not matched to a gene; V was cut back by 7 bases and J by 4 bases. CDR3 sequence: CASTRQSGLAGLGETQYF. The CDR3 DNA is TGTGCCAGCACCCGACAATCGGGACTAGCGGGACTCGGAGAGACCCAGTACTTC.